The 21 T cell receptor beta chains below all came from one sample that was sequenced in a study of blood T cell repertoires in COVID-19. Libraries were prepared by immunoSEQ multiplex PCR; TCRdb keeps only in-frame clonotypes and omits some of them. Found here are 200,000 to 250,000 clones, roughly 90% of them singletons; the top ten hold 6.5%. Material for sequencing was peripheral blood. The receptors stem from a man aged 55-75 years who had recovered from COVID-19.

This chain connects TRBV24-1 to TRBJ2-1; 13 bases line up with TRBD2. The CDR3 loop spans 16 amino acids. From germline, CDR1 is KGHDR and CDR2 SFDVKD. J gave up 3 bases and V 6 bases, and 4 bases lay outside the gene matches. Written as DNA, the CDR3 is TGTGCCACCAGTACTAGCGGGAGGGCCGACTACAATGAGCAGTTCTTC. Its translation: CATSTSGRADYNEQFF.

The chain's CDR3 is CASSFWAGQGGETQYF. DNA for the CDR3: TGTGCCAGCAGTTTCTGGGCGGGACAGGGAGGAGAGACCCAGTACTTC. This chain connects TRBV27 to TRBJ2-5, with 9 bases matching TRBD1. This CDR3 contains 16 residues. V shed 3 bases and J 4 bases; nucleotides not matched to a gene: 9. Germline CDR1 is MNHEY and CDR2 is SMNVEV (reference sequence).

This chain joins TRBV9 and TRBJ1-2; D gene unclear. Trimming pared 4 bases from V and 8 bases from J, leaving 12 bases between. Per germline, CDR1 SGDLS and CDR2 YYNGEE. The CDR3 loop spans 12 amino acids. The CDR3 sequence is CASSPVSQGYTF. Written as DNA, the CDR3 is TGTGCCAGCAGCCCGGTTTCACAGGGCTACACCTTC. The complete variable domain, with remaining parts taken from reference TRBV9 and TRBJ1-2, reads DSGVTQTPKHLITATGQRVTLRCSPRSGDLSVYWYQQSLDQGLQFLIQYYNGEERAKGNILERFSAQQFPDLHSELNLSSLELGDSALYFCASSPVSQGYTFGSGTRLTVV.

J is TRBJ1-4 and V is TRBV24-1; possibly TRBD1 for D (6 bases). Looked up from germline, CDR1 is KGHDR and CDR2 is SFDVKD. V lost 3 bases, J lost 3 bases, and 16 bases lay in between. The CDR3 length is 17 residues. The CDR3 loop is CATSDAGRGLANEKLFF. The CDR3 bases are TGTGCCACCAGTGATGCCGGAAGGGGGTTAGCTAATGAAAAACTGTTTTTT.

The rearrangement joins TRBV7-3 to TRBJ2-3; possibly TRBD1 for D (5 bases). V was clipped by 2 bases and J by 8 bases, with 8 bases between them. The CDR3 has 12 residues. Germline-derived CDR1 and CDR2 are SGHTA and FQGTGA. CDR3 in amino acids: CASSLGASTQYF. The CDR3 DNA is TGTGCCAGCAGCTTAGGGGCAAGTACGCAGTATTTT.

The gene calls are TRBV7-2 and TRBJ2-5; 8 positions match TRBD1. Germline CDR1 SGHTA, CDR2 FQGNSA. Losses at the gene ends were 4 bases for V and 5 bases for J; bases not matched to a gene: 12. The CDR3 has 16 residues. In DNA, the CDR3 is TGTGCCAGCAGCTCCAAAGACAGGGGCAAGTTTGAGACCCAGTACTTC. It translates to CASSSKDRGKFETQYF.

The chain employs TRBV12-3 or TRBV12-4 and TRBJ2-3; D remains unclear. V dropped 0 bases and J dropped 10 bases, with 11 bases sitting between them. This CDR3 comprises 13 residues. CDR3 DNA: TGTGCCAGCAGTTTAGCGTCCGGGTTTCCGCAGTATTTT. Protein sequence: CASSLASGFPQYF.

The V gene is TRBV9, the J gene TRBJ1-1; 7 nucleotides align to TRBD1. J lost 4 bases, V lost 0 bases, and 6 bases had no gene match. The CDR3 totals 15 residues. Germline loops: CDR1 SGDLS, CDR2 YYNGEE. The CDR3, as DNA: TGTGCCAGCAGCGTAGTCTCAGGGGGATTCACTGAAGCTTTCTTT. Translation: CASSVVSGGFTEAFF.

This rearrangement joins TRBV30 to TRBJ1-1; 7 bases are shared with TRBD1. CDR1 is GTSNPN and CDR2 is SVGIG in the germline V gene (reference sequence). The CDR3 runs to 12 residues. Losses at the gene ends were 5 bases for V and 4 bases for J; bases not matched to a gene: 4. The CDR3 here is CAWDQGGTEAFF. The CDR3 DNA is TGTGCCTGGGACCAGGGGGGCACTGAAGCTTTCTTT.

The CDR3 sequence is CASSRTSGSSYEQYF. CDR3 nucleotides: TGTGCCAGCAGCCGAACTAGCGGGAGTTCCTACGAGCAGTACTTC. This chain links TRBV4-2 with TRBJ2-7; TRBD2 aligns across 11 bases. CDR1 and CDR2 from the germline V gene are LGHNA and YNFKEQ. The J segment lost 1 base and the V segment lost 4 bases, leaving 3 bases of the junction unmatched. The CDR3 has 15 residues.

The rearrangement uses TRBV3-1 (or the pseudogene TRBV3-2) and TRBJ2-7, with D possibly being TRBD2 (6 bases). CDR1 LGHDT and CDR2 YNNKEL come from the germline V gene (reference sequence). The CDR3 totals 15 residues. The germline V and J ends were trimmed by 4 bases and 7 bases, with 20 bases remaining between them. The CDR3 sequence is CASSPRSRWGEEQYF. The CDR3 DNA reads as TGTGCCAGCAGCCCCCGCAGCCGATGGGGGGAAGAGCAGTACTTC.

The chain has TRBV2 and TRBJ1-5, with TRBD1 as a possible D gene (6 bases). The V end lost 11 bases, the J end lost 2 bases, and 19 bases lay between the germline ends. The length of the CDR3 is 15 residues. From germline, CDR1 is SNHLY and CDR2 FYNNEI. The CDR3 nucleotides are TGTGCCCGCGGGCGGGGGGGCCTGGGCAATCAGCCCCAGCATTTT. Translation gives CARGRGGLGNQPQHF.

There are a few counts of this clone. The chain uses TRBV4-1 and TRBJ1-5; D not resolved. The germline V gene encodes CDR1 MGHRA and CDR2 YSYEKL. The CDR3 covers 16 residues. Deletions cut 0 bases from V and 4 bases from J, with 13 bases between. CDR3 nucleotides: TGCGCCAGCAGCCAAGAGGGCACCTTCCCGAATCAGCCCCAGCATTTT. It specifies CASSQEGTFPNQPQHF.

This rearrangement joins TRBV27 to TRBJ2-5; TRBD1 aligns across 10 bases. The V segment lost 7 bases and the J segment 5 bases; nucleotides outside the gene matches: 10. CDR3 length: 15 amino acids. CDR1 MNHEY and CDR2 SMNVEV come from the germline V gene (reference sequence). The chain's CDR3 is CASKSPGTGVETQYF. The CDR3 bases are TGTGCCAGCAAATCTCCCGGGACAGGGGTGGAGACCCAGTACTTC.

CDR3 region: CASKPGQFSGNTIYF. CDR3 nucleotide sequence: TGTGCCAGTAAACCGGGACAGTTCTCTGGAAACACCATATATTTT. The chain uses TRBV19 and TRBJ1-3; TRBD1 agrees at 7 bases. Germline V gene sequence: CDR1 LNHDA, CDR2 SQIVND (reference sequence). This CDR3 has 15 residues. J was trimmed by 0 bases and V by 7 bases; bases with no gene match: 6.

CDR3 DNA: TGTGCCAGCACCCTACTAGCGGGGGATTACAATGAGCAGTTCTTC. Amino acid sequence: CASTLLAGDYNEQFF. The chain has TRBV5-6 and TRBJ2-1; 11 nucleotides match TRBD2. V shed 6 bases, J shed 4 bases, and the junction held 6 bases outside the gene matches. The CDR3 length is 15 residues. CDR1 SGHDT and CDR2 YYEEEE come from the germline V gene.

CDR3 protein: CASSFAGTGLSGYTF. The CDR3 DNA follows: TGCGCCAGCAGCTTCGCCGGGACAGGGCTTTCCGGCTACACCTTC. The gene calls are TRBV5-1 and TRBJ1-2; 9 bases agree with TRBD1. CDR3 length: 15 amino acids. Germline V gives CDR1 SGHRS, CDR2 YFSETQ. Germline trimming cut 2 bases from V and 8 bases from J; bases unmatched to any gene: 10.

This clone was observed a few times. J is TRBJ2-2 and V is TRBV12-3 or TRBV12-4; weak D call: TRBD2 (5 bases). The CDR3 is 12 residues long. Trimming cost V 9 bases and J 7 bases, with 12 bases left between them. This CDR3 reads CASFERDGELFF. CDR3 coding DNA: TGTGCCAGTTTTGAGAGGGACGGGGAGCTGTTTTTT.

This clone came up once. In DNA form, the CDR3 reads TGTGCCAGTAGTAGGGGCGGGGGCACTGAAGCTTTCTTT. Encoded protein: CASSRGGGTEAFF. This rearrangement joins TRBV19 to TRBJ1-1; D perhaps matches TRBD1 (5 bases). The CDR3 sequence is 13 residues long. The germline CDR1 and CDR2 sequences are LNHDA and SQIVND (reference sequence). The V gene lost 4 bases and the J gene lost 4 bases, with 10 bases spanning the gap.

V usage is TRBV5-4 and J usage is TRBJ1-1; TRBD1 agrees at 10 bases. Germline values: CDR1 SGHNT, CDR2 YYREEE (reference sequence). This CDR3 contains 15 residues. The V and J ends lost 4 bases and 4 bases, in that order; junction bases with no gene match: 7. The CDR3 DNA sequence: TGTGCCAGCAGCGCCCGACAGGGGGCGGTCACTGAAGCTTTCTTT. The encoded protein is CASSARQGAVTEAFF. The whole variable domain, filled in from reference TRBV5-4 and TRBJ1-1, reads ETGVTQSPTHLIKTRGQQVTLRCSSQSGHNTVSWYQQALGQGPQFIFQYYREEENGRGNFPPRFSGLQFPNYSSELNVNALELDDSALYLCASSARQGAVTEAFFGQGTRLTVV.

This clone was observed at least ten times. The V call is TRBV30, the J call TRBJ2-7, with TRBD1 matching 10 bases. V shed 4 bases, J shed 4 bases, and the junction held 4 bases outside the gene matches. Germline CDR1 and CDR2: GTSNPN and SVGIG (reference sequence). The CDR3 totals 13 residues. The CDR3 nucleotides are TGTGCCTGGAAAGGGGACAGGGGTTACGAGCAGTACTTC. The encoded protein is CAWKGDRGYEQYF.